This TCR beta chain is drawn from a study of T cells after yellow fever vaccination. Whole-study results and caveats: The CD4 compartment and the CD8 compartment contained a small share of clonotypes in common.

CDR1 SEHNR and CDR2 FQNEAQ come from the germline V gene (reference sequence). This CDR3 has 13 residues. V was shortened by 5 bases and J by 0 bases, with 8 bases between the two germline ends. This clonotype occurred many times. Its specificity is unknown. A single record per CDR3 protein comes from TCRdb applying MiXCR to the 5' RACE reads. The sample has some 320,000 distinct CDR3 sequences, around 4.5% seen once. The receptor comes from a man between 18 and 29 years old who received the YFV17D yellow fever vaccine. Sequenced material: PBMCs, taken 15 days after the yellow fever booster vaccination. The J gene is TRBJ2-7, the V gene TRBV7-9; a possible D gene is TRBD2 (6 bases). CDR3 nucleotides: TGTGCCAGCAGCCCCGGGGGCTCCTACGAGCAGTACTTC. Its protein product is CASSPGGSYEQYF.